The 19 T cell receptor beta chains presented below share a single source sample, sequenced in a study of control samples from healthy donors and cancer patients. Measured with immunoSEQ multiplex PCR; TCRdb has only the in-frame clones, and not every one. Of about 130,000 clones listed, more than 90% are singletons. The sample was blood. The receptors were sampled from a young man in good health.

V is TRBV5-1 and J is TRBJ2-7, with 8 bases matching TRBD1. This CDR3 spans 14 amino acids. V shed 3 bases, J shed 0 bases, and the junction held 2 bases outside the gene matches. CDR1 and CDR2 from the germline V gene are SGHRS and YFSETQ. The CDR3 sequence: CASSWTGNSYEQYF. CDR3 coding DNA: TGCGCCAGCAGCTGGACAGGGAACTCCTACGAGCAGTACTTC.

The chain has TRBV9 and TRBJ1-2; tentative D call: TRBD1 (6 bases). V was cut by 0 bases and J by 5 bases, with 14 bases left in between. Germline V CDR1 and CDR2: SGDLS, YYNGEE. The CDR3 is 15 amino acids. In nucleotides, the CDR3 is TGTGCCAGCAGCGTAGCTACGGGGGGCCGGTATGGCTACACCTTC. Translating gives CASSVATGGRYGYTF.

The chain has TRBV4-1 and TRBJ2-7, with D possibly TRBD2 on 5 matching bases. Between the trimmed V and J ends, which lost 5 bases and 1 base, there was a span of 15 bases. CDR1 is MGHRA and CDR2 is YSYEKL in the germline V gene. This CDR3 has 15 residues. Here the CDR3 DNA reads TGCGCCAGCAGCTCTCAGCCCCGGGGTTCCTACGAGCAGTACTTC. Protein product: CASSSQPRGSYEQYF.

CDR3 sequence reads: CASSLQSHANEKLFF. The CDR3 bases are TGTGCCAGCAGCTTGCAGTCCCACGCTAATGAAAAACTGTTTTTT. V is TRBV5-5 and J is TRBJ1-4; D unclear. V shed 1 base and J shed 3 bases, with 10 bases lying between them. Germline CDR1 is SGHKS and CDR2 is YYEKEE (reference sequence). The CDR3 totals 15 residues.

The V gene is TRBV19, the J gene TRBJ2-1, with TRBD1 identical over 7 bases. Germline V CDR1 and CDR2: LNHDA, SQIVND (reference sequence). J lost 5 bases, V lost 10 bases, and 8 bases had no gene match. The length of the CDR3 is 13 residues. In DNA, the CDR3 is TGTGCCAATTGGACAGGAATCAACAATGAGCAGTTCTTC. This gives the protein CANWTGINNEQFF.

This chain connects TRBV4-2 to TRBJ2-5, with D tentatively TRBD2 (6 bases). Germline V lookup: CDR1 LGHNA, CDR2 YNFKEQ. The CDR3 is 16 amino acids. V lost 0 bases, J lost 5 bases, and 16 bases lay in between. CDR3 in DNA: TGTGCCAGCAGCCAAGAAGTGGGGGAGGTTTTGGAGACCCAGTACTTC. This codes for CASSQEVGEVLETQYF.

CDR3 DNA: TGTGCCAGTAGTGGGACTAGCGGGGGGGCAACAGATACGCAGTATTTT. Its translation: CASSGTSGGATDTQYF. This chain connects TRBV19 to TRBJ2-3, with TRBD2 matching over 16 bases. CDR3 length: 16 amino acids. CDR1 is LNHDA, CDR2 SQIVND, per germline (reference sequence). Losses at the gene ends were 5 bases for V and 3 bases for J; bases not matched to a gene: 2.

The V and J genes are TRBV30 and TRBJ2-7; TRBD2 matches 8 bases. The V gene's germline CDR1 is GTSNPN and CDR2 SVGIG (reference sequence). This CDR3 has 16 amino acids. The ends lost 0 bases at V and 3 bases at J; junction bases unmatched: 10. In nucleotides, the CDR3 is TGTGCCTGGAGTGTACCGGTAAGCGGGGGTAACTACGAGCAGTACTTC. Translated: CAWSVPVSGGNYEQYF.

The chain uses TRBV2 and TRBJ2-3, with D possibly being TRBD1 (5 bases). Looked up from germline, CDR1 is SNHLY and CDR2 is FYNNEI. V dropped 1 base and J dropped 4 bases, with 6 bases sitting between them. The CDR3 is made up of 13 amino acids. DNA for the CDR3: TGTGCCAGCAGTGAAGGGGGCCCAGATACGCAGTATTTT. Its protein product is CASSEGGPDTQYF.

Remarks on this clone: The junction shows a germline mismatch at one end, possibly a read error. The chain joins TRBV7-9 to TRBJ1-5, with D possibly being TRBD1 (5 bases). From germline, CDR1 is SEHNR and CDR2 FQNEAQ (reference sequence). This CDR3 region has 13 residues. The CDR3 loop reads CASRLAGNGPQHF. DNA of the CDR3: TGTGCCAGCAGGTTAGCAGGGAATGGGCCCCAGCATTTT.

This clone came up a few times. The chain is built from TRBV9 and TRBJ2-1, with TRBD2 matching over 8 bases. This CDR3 region has 14 residues. Trimming cost V 0 bases and J 4 bases; bases outside gene matches: 0. CDR1 SGDLS and CDR2 YYNGEE come from the germline V gene. The CDR3 sequence is CASSVGLAYNEQFF. The CDR3 DNA sequence: TGTGCCAGCAGCGTAGGACTAGCGTACAATGAGCAGTTCTTC. Combining the CDR3 with reference TRBV9 and TRBJ2-1 gives the whole variable domain DSGVTQTPKHLITATGQRVTLRCSPRSGDLSVYWYQQSLDQGLQFLIQYYNGEERAKGNILERFSAQQFPDLHSELNLSSLELGDSALYFCASSVGLAYNEQFFGPGTRLTVL.

This chain joins TRBV10-2 and TRBJ2-7; D ambiguous. Germline V gives CDR1 WSHSY, CDR2 SAAADI. V lost 3 bases to trimming and J lost 1 base, with 13 bases between them. This CDR3 contains 15 residues. The CDR3 loop is CASSDGGGPSYEQYF. The CDR3 region has the DNA TGCGCCAGCAGTGACGGCGGCGGCCCTTCCTACGAGCAGTACTTC.

The rearrangement uses TRBV2 and TRBJ1-1; 9 nucleotides match TRBD1. The CDR3 runs to 14 residues. V gave up 6 bases and J gave up 4 bases; unmatched junction bases: 6. Germline-derived CDR1 and CDR2 are SNHLY and FYNNEI. In DNA form, the CDR3 reads TGTGCCAGCAGACAGGGGGCGGGGGGCACTGAAGCTTTCTTT. As protein: CASRQGAGGTEAFF.

The rearrangement uses TRBV28 and TRBJ1-2, with D perhaps TRBD1 (5 bases). The V and J ends lost 6 bases and 1 base respectively, with 9 bases between them. This CDR3 comprises 13 residues. The germline CDR1 and CDR2 sequences are MDHEN and SYDVKM. CDR3 coding DNA: TGTGCCAGCAGACTTGGACATAACTATGGCTACACCTTC. It codes for CASRLGHNYGYTF.

CDR3 sequence: CASSPGQIFYEQYF. The DNA for the CDR3 is TGTGCCAGCAGTCCGGGACAGATATTCTACGAGCAGTACTTC. This chain links TRBV6-5 with TRBJ2-7, with 7 bases matching TRBD1. Germline-derived CDR1 and CDR2 are MNHEY and SVGAGI. This CDR3 comprises 14 residues. J lost 3 bases, V lost 5 bases, and 7 bases had no gene match.

For the CDR3, the DNA is TGTGCCAGCATTAAGCGGAACACAGATACGCAGTATTTT. Its translation: CASIKRNTDTQYF. The chain carries TRBV7-9 and TRBJ2-3; the D gene is possibly TRBD2 (5 bases). The CDR3 sequence is 13 residues long. Germline CDR1 SEHNR, CDR2 FQNEAQ (reference sequence). Trimming took off 7 bases at V and 2 bases at J, with 10 bases between the two ends. The full variable domain, in which reference TRBV7-9 and TRBJ2-3 provide the parts outside the CDR3, is DTGVSQNPRHKITKRGQNVTFRCDPISEHNRLYWYRQTLGQGPEFLTYFQNEAQLEKSRLLSDRFSAERPKGSFSTLEIQRTEQGDSAMYLCASIKRNTDTQYFGPGTRLTVL.

This rearrangement joins TRBV9 to TRBJ2-5, with TRBD1 as a possible D gene (6 bases). CDR3 length equals 14 residues. Between the trimmed V and J ends, which lost 3 bases and 0 bases, there was a span of 9 bases. The V gene's germline CDR1 is SGDLS and CDR2 YYNGEE. The CDR3 nucleotides read TGTGCCAGCAGCGCCGGACAGAACCAAGAGACCCAGTACTTC. Amino acid sequence: CASSAGQNQETQYF.

The chain combines TRBV5-4 with TRBJ2-5; weak D call: TRBD1 (6 bases). The CDR3 is made up of 14 amino acids. Germline assignment: CDR1 SGHNT and CDR2 YYREEE (reference sequence). Trimming pared 4 bases from V and 7 bases from J, leaving 17 bases between. The CDR3 loop reads CASSPTDRLATQYF. The CDR3 bases are TGTGCCAGCAGCCCGACCGACAGGCTCGCGACCCAGTACTTC.

This clone was counted between two and nine times. This rearrangement joins TRBV2 to TRBJ2-3, with 12 bases matching TRBD2. The trim removed 3 bases at V and 4 bases at J, leaving 2 bases unmatched. The CDR3 is 15 residues long. CDR1 and CDR2 from the germline V gene are SNHLY and FYNNEI. Written as DNA, the CDR3 is TGTGCCAGCAGTGAGTGGACTAGCGGGGCAGATACGCAGTATTTT. Its protein is CASSEWTSGADTQYF.